These 20 T cell receptor beta chains share one sample of origin, sequenced in a study of lymphopenia after photon versus proton radiotherapy. Only in-frame clones appear in the TCRdb table, and some are missing; sequencing was by immunoSEQ multiplex PCR. The table has some 25,000 clones, roughly 82% seen once; the top ten hold 20% to 25%. The sequencing used peripheral blood, collected from a patient treated with proton-based radiotherapy. Receptor source: a woman aged 70 to 79 with pancreatic cancer.

This chain links TRBV7-9 with TRBJ1-2; maybe TRBD1 (6 bases). V lost 5 bases and J 8 bases, leaving 12 bases between the germline ends. Germline-derived CDR1 and CDR2 are SEHNR and FQNEAQ (reference sequence). This CDR3 comprises 12 residues. The CDR3 region is CASSKSGVGYTF. CDR3 coding DNA: TGTGCCAGCAGCAAGTCAGGGGTCGGCTACACCTTC.

This clone was seen only a few times. The V call is TRBV20-1, the J call TRBJ2-7, with D unresolved. There are 11 residues in the CDR3. Germline CDR1 and CDR2: DFQATT and SNEGSKA (reference sequence). With 0 bases removed from V and 7 bases from J, the gap between germline ends came to 7 bases. In DNA form, the CDR3 reads TGCAGTGCTAGAGAACCGTGGGAGCAGTACTTC. Translating it yields CSAREPWEQYF.

This chain joins TRBV5-1 and TRBJ2-6; D unclear. With 3 bases removed from V and 0 bases from J, the gap between germline ends came to 13 bases. The germline V gene has CDR1 SGHRS and CDR2 YFSETQ. The CDR3 totals 17 residues. DNA for the CDR3: TGCGCCAGCAGCTCAACGACGGAGTTCTCTGGGGCCAACGTCCTGACTTTC. It codes for CASSSTTEFSGANVLTF.

This clone was seen a few times. The rearrangement links TRBV25-1 to TRBJ2-7, with D possibly matching TRBD2 (6 bases). Germline V CDR1 and CDR2: MGHDK, SYGVNS. CDR3 length: 14 residues. Trimming stripped 5 bases from V and 5 bases from J, with 16 bases between. The CDR3 is CASSKTGDSDEQYF. In nucleotides, the CDR3 is TGTGCCAGCAGTAAAACGGGAGATTCGGACGAGCAGTACTTC.

The rearrangement uses TRBV11-2 and TRBJ2-7, with 8 bases identical to TRBD2. Germline loops: CDR1 SGHAT, CDR2 FQNNGV. The CDR3 sequence is 13 residues long. The J segment lost 2 bases and the V segment lost 5 bases, leaving 2 bases of the junction unmatched. The CDR3 sequence: CASSRGRTYEQYF. In nucleotides, the CDR3 is TGTGCCAGCAGCCGCGGGAGGACCTACGAGCAGTACTTC.

DNA of the CDR3: TGTGCCAGCAGCTACGAAACCCTCCACTTT. Its protein product is CASSYETLHF. The rearrangement links TRBV6-1 to TRBJ1-6; D gene ambiguous. V was pared by 6 bases and J by 14 bases, with 8 bases between. There are 10 residues in the CDR3. In germline, CDR1 is MNHNS, CDR2 SASEGT.

The gene calls are TRBV18 and TRBJ1-1; 8 bases align to TRBD1. This CDR3 contains 14 residues. Germline CDR1 and CDR2: KGHSH and LQKENI. Trimming took 5 bases from V and 6 from J; bases not matched to a gene: 8. The CDR3 bases are TGTGCCAGCTCATCGACAGGGGAGGGGGCTGAAGCTTTCTTT. Protein: CASSSTGEGAEAFF.

The chain links TRBV11-2 to TRBJ1-4; D not resolved. The V end lost 0 bases, the J end lost 2 bases, and 13 bases lay between the germline ends. Germline CDR1 is SGHAT and CDR2 is FQNNGV. The CDR3 covers 17 residues. CDR3 loop: CASSLDGGSATNEKLFF. The CDR3 bases are TGTGCCAGCAGCTTAGATGGAGGGAGTGCGACTAATGAAAAACTGTTTTTT.

The CDR3, as DNA: TGTGCCAGCAGCTTCAGGGCAGGGTCCCCAGATACGCAGTATTTT. Its translation is CASSFRAGSPDTQYF. V is TRBV7-9 and J is TRBJ2-3; D is perhaps TRBD1 (5 bases). CDR1 SEHNR and CDR2 FQNEAQ come from the germline V gene (reference sequence). V was trimmed by 3 bases and J by 4 bases, leaving 14 bases between them. The CDR3 spans 15 residues. Based on the CDR3 plus reference TRBV7-9 and TRBJ2-3, the full variable domain is DTGVSQNPRHKITKRGQNVTFRCDPISEHNRLYWYRQTLGQGPEFLTYFQNEAQLEKSRLLSDRFSAERPKGSFSTLEIQRTEQGDSAMYLCASSFRAGSPDTQYFGPGTRLTVL.

V is TRBV4-2 and J is TRBJ1-3; 8 nucleotides align to TRBD1. The CDR3 runs to 16 residues. J was trimmed by 2 bases and V by 3 bases; bases with no gene match: 6. Germline CDR1 and CDR2: LGHNA and YNFKEQ. The CDR3 nucleotides read TGTGCCAGCAGCCAGGCCGGACAGGGTGCTGGAAACACCATATATTTT. This translates into CASSQAGQGAGNTIYF.

This chain uses TRBV7-6 with TRBJ1-1; possible D gene TRBD1, 5 bases. The CDR3 totals 15 residues. The V end lost 5 bases, the J end lost 5 bases, and 18 bases lay between the germline ends. The germline CDR1 and CDR2 sequences are SGHVS and FNYEAQ. This CDR3 is CASSPGGGGGTEAFF. DNA of the CDR3: TGTGCCAGCAGCCCCGGCGGGGGGGGTGGGACTGAAGCTTTCTTT.

V and J are TRBV7-2 and TRBJ2-1; possible D gene TRBD2, 5 bases. This CDR3 has 15 residues. CDR1 SGHTA and CDR2 FQGNSA come from the germline V gene. Trimming stripped 1 base from V and 4 bases from J, with 11 bases between. The CDR3 DNA reads as TGTGCCAGCAGCTTAGTTGCGGGTATTTACAATGAGCAGTTCTTC. This translates into CASSLVAGIYNEQFF.

This clone was picked up one time. V is TRBV5-4 and J is TRBJ2-5, with D possibly TRBD2 on 6 matching bases. The CDR3 totals 14 residues. Between the trimmed V and J ends, which lost 4 bases and 4 bases, there was a span of 14 bases. Germline loops: CDR1 SGHNT, CDR2 YYREEE (reference sequence). The CDR3: CASSRGTGVETQYF. The CDR3 DNA is TGTGCCAGCAGCCGAGGGACGGGGGTAGAGACCCAGTACTTC. Together with reference TRBV5-4 and TRBJ2-5, the CDR3 gives the full variable domain: ETGVTQSPTHLIKTRGQQVTLRCSSQSGHNTVSWYQQALGQGPQFIFQYYREEENGRGNFPPRFSGLQFPNYSSELNVNALELDDSALYLCASSRGTGVETQYFGPGTRLLVL.

As regards this clone: Relative to the germline gene, one junction end is altered; a read error may explain this. This chain connects TRBV19 to TRBJ1-6, with unresolved D. Per the germline V gene, CDR1 is LNHDA and CDR2 is SQIVND (reference sequence). The length of the CDR3 is 13 residues. CDR3 DNA sequence: TGTGCCAGTAGTAGCCTGCATAACTCACCCCTCCACTTT. Its translation is CASSSLHNSPLHF.

This clone has only a few counts. The chain joins TRBV28 to TRBJ1-2; maybe TRBD1 (5 bases). This CDR3 is built from 16 residues. Germline-derived CDR1 and CDR2 are MDHEN and SYDVKM. V was trimmed by 3 bases and J by 4 bases, leaving 18 bases between them. The CDR3 region is CASSFVGTQKLYGYTF. The CDR3 DNA reads TGTGCCAGCAGTTTCGTCGGGACTCAAAAGCTCTATGGCTACACCTTC.

The V call is TRBV19, the J call TRBJ1-5; 7 positions agree with TRBD1. With 7 bases clipped from V and 4 bases from J, the junction kept 13 bases outside the gene matches. The CDR3 runs 16 residues. The germline V gene has CDR1 LNHDA and CDR2 SQIVND (reference sequence). For the CDR3, the DNA is TGTGCCAGTACCGGATGGGGAGGACAGGCTAATCAGCCCCAGCATTTT. Protein sequence: CASTGWGGQANQPQHF.

The chain carries TRBV29-1 and TRBJ2-1; 11 nucleotides align to TRBD2. Germline CDR1 and CDR2: SQVTM and ANQGSEA. V gave up 7 bases and J gave up 7 bases; unmatched junction bases: 12. The CDR3 runs to 15 residues. CDR3 residues: CSAVLAGGPGNEQFF. Here the CDR3 DNA reads TGCAGCGCAGTTCTAGCGGGAGGCCCTGGGAATGAGCAGTTCTTC.

This clone was seen a few times. The chain combines TRBV6-6 with TRBJ1-5; D remains ambiguous. The CDR3 runs 14 residues. Germline V gene lookup returns CDR1 MNHNY and CDR2 SVGAGI (reference sequence). V was trimmed by 2 bases and J by 3 bases, leaving 8 bases between them. This chain's CDR3 is CASSYGDFNQPQHF. The CDR3 DNA is TGTGCCAGCAGTTACGGGGATTTCAATCAGCCCCAGCATTTT.

This chain connects TRBV5-6 to TRBJ1-3, with TRBD1 as a possible D gene (6 bases). Trimming stripped 0 bases from V and 0 bases from J, with 13 bases between. This CDR3 has 17 amino acids. Germline-derived CDR1 and CDR2 are SGHDT and YYEEEE. The CDR3: CASSLVGGLSSGNTIYF. The CDR3 region has the DNA TGTGCCAGCAGCTTGGTAGGGGGTCTGTCCTCTGGAAACACCATATATTTT.

This chain uses TRBV21-1 with TRBJ1-2. TRBV21-1 is reported as a pseudogene. This CDR3 contains 17 residues. This CDR3 reads CASSCTAQSGKTYGYTF. The CDR3 DNA is TGTGCCAGCAGCTGTACTGCGCAATCTGGAAAGACCTATGGCTACACCTTC.